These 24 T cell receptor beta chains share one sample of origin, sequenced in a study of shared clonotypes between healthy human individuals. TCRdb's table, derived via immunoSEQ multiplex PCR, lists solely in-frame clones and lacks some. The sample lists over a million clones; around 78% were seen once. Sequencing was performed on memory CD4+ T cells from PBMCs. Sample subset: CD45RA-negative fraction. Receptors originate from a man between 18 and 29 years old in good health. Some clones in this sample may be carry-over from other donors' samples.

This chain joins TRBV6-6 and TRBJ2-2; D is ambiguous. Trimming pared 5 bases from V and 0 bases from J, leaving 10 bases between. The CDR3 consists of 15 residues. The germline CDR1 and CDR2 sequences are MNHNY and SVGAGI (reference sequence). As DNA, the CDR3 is TGTGCCAGCAGTCCCTGGGGATCGAACACCGGGGAGCTGTTTTTT. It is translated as CASSPWGSNTGELFF.

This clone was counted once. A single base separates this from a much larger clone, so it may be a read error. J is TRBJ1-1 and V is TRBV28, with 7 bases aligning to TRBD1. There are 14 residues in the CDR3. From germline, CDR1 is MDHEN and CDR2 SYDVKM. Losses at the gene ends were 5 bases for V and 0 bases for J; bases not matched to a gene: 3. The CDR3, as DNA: TGTGCCAGCAGTGTGGGACAGATGAACACTGAAGCTTTCTTT. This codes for CASSVGQMNTEAFF.

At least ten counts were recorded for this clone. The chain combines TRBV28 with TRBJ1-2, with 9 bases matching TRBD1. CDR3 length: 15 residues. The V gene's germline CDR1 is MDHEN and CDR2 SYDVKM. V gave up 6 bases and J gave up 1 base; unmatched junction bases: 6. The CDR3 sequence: CASRPTGGYNYGYTF. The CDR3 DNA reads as TGTGCCAGCAGGCCCACAGGGGGCTATAACTATGGCTACACCTTC.

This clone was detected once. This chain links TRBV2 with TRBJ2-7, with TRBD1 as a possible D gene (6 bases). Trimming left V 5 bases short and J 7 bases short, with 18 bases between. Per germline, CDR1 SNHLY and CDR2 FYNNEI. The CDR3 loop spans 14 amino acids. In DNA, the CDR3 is TGTGCCAGCAGTTATACAGGGTTGAGTATGGAGCAGTACTTC. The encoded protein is CASSYTGLSMEQYF.

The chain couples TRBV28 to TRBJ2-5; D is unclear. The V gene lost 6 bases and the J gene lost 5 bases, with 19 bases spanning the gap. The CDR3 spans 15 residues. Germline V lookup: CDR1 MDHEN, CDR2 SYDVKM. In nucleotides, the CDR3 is TGTGCCAGCAGCTCTCTGCGAGCGACGTTCGAGACCCAGTACTTC. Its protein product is CASSSLRATFETQYF.

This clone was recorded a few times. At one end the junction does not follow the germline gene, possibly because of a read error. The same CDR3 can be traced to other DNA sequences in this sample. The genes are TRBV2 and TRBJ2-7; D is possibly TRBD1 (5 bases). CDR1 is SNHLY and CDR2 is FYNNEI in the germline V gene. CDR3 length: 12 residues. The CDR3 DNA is TGTGCCAGCAGCGAAGGGGCCTACGAGCAGTACTTC. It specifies CASSEGAYEQYF.

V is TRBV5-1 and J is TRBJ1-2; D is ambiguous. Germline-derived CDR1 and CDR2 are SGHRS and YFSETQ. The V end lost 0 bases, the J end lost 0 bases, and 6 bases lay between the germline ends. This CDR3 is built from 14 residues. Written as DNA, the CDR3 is TGCGCCAGCAGCTTGGAAACAGCTAACTATGGCTACACCTTC. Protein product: CASSLETANYGYTF.

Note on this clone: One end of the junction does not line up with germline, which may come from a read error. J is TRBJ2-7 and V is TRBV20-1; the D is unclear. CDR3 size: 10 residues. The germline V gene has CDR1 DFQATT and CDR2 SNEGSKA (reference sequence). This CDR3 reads CSAILHVTKF. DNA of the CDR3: TGCAGTGCTATCCTCCACGTAACTAAATTC.

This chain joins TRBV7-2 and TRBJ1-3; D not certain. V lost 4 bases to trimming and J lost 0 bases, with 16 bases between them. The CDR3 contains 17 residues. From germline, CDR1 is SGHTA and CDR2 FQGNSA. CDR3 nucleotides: TGTGCCAGCAGCTGGGTTGGTACACCCAGCTCTGGAAACACCATATATTTT. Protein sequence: CASSWVGTPSSGNTIYF.

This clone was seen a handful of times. This CDR3 is CASSSAGQGRFEAFF. The CDR3 bases are TGTGCCAGCAGTTCTGCGGGACAGGGAAGATTTGAAGCTTTCTTT. The chain uses TRBV28 and TRBJ1-1; TRBD1 matches at 9 bases. Per germline, CDR1 MDHEN and CDR2 SYDVKM. V was clipped by 4 bases and J by 7 bases; unmatched bases: 10. This CDR3 spans 15 amino acids. Based on the CDR3 plus reference TRBV28 and TRBJ1-1, the full variable domain is DVKVTQSSRYLVKRTGEKVFLECVQDMDHENMFWYRQDPGLGLRLIYFSYDVKMKEKGDIPEGYSVSREKKERFSLILESASTNQTSMYLCASSSAGQGRFEAFFGQGTRLTVV.

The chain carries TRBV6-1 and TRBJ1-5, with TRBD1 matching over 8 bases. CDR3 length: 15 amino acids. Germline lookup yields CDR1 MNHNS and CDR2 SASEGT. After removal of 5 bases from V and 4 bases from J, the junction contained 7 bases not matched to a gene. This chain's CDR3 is CASSITDRVNQPQHF. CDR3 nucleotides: TGTGCCAGCAGTATAACGGACAGGGTGAATCAGCCCCAGCATTTT.

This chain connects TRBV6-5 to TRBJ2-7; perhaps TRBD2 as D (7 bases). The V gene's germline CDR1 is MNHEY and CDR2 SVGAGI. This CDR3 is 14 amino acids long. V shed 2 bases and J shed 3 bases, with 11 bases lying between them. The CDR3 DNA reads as TGTGCCAGCAGTTACAGGGGAGGGGGCTACGAGCAGTACTTC. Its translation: CASSYRGGGYEQYF.

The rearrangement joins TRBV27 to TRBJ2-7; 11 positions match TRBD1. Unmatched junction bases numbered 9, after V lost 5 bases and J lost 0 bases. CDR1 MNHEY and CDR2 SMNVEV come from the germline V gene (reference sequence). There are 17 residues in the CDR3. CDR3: CASSPQGGQGGSYEQYF. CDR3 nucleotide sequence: TGTGCCAGCAGTCCCCAGGGGGGACAGGGGGGCTCCTACGAGCAGTACTTC.

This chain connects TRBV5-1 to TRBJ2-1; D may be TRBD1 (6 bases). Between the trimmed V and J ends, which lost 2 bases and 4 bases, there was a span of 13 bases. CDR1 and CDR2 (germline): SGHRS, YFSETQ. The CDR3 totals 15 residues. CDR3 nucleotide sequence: TGCGCCAGCAGCTTTACAAACAGGGATTACAATGAGCAGTTCTTC. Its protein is CASSFTNRDYNEQFF. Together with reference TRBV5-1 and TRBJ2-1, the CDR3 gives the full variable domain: KAGVTQTPRYLIKTRGQQVTLSCSPISGHRSVSWYQQTPGQGLQFLFEYFSETQRNKGNFPGRFSGRQFSNSRSEMNVSTLELGDSALYLCASSFTNRDYNEQFFGPGTRLTVL.

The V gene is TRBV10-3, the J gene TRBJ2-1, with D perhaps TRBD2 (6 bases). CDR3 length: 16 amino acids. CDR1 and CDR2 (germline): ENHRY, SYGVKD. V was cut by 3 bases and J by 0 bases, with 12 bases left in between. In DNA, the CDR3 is TGTGCCATCAGTGATATTAGCGGATACTCCTACAATGAGCAGTTCTTC. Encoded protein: CAISDISGYSYNEQFF.

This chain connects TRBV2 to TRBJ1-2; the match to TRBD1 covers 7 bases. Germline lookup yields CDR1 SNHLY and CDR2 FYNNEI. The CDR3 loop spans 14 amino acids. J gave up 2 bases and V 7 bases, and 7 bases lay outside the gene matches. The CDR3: CASTSGRGNYGYTF. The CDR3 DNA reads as TGTGCCAGCACCTCCGGCAGGGGGAACTATGGCTACACCTTC. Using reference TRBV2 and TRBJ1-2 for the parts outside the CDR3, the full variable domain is EPEVTQTPSHQVTQMGQEVILRCVPISNHLYFYWYRQILGQKVEFLVSFYNNEISEKSEIFDDQFSVERPDGSNFTLKIRSTKLEDSAMYFCASTSGRGNYGYTFGSGTRLTVV.

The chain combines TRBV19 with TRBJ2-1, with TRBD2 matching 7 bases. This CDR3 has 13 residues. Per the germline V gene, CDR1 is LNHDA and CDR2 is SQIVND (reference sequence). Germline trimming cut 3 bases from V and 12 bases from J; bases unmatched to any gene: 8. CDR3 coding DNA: TGTGCCAGTAGTATTCCGGGTCCGGGGGGGCAGTTCTTC. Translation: CASSIPGPGGQFF.

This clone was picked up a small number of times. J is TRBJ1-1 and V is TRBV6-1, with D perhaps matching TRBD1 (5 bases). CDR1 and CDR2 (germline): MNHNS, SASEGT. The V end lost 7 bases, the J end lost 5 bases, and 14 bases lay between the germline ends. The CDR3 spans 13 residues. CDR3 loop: CASMDTGRTEAFF. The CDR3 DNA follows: TGTGCCAGCATGGACACCGGTCGGACTGAAGCTTTCTTT.

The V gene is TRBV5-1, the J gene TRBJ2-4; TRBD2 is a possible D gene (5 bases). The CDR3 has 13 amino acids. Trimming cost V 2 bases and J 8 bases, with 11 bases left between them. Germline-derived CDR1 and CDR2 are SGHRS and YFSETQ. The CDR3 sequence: CASSLSRDDIQYF. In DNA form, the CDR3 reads TGCGCCAGCAGCTTAAGCCGGGATGACATTCAGTACTTC.

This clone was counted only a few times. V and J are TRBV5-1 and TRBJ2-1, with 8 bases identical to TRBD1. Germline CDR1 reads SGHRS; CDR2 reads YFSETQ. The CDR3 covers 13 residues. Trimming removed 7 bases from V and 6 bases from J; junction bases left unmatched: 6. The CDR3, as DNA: TGCGCCAGCCGCCGGGACAGGTTCAATGAGCAGTTCTTC. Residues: CASRRDRFNEQFF.

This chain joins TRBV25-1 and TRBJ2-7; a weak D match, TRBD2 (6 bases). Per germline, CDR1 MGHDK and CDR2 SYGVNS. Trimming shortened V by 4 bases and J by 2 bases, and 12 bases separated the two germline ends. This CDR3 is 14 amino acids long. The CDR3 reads CASSAGAATYEQYF. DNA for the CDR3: TGTGCCAGCAGTGCGGGAGCTGCCACCTACGAGCAGTACTTC.

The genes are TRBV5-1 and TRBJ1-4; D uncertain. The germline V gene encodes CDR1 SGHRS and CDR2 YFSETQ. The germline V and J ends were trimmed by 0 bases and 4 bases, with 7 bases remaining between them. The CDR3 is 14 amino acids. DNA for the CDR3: TGCGCCAGCAGCTTGGCGGCAGATAATGAAAAACTGTTTTTT. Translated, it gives CASSLAADNEKLFF.

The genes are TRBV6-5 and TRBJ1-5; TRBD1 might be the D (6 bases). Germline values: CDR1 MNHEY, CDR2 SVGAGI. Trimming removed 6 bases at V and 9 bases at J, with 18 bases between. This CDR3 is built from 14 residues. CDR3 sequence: CASRAGANKPPQHF. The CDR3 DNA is TGTGCCAGCAGGGCAGGGGCAAACAAACCGCCCCAGCATTTT.

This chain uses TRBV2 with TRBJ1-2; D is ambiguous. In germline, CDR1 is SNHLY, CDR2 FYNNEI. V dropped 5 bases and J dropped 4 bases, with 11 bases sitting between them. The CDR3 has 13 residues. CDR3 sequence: CASSTQRSYGYTF. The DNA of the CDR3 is TGTGCCAGCAGTACCCAGAGATCCTATGGCTACACCTTC.